Listed below are T cell receptor beta chains from one sample, sequenced in a study of T cells in Graves' hyperthyroidism and ophthalmopathy. TCRdb processed the multiplex PCR reads anew with MiXCR; each CDR3 protein has one entry. This table holds hundreds of thousands of distinct CDR3 sequences, roughly 14% found once. Material for sequencing was blood. The receptors come from a woman aged 40 to 50 with Graves' ophthalmopathy. Each CDR3 is given with its conserved first and last residue. The D gene is left open where the match is weak. Clone size is shown for a subset of rows, as once, few, many or a class of expanded clone.

d_call	v_call	j_call	cdr3_length	clone_size	cdr3_nt	cdr3_aa
TRBD1	TRBV20-1	TRBJ2-7	17	few	TGCAGTGCTACGGGACAGGGGCCGGTAGACGACCCCTACGAGCAGTACTTC	CSATGQGPVDDPYEQYF
.	TRBV6-2/TRBV6-3	TRBJ2-7	12	many	TGTGCCAGCAGTTACTATGCCGTCGAGCAGTACTTC	CASSYYAVEQYF
TRBD1	TRBV18	TRBJ1-5	16	many	TGTGCCAGCTCACCAGGGAGCGGACAGGGGAGCCAGCCCCAGCATTTT	CASSPGSGQGSQPQHF
TRBD2	TRBV6-5	TRBJ2-2	16	many	TGTGCCAGCAGTTTATTCGCGGGGGTGAACACCGGGGAGCTGTTTTTT	CASSLFAGVNTGELFF
TRBD1	TRBV19	TRBJ1-1	16	few	TGTGCCAGTAGTATCGGACAGGCGGGGATGAGGCCTGAAGCTTTCTTT	CASSIGQAGMRPEAFF
.	TRBV13	TRBJ2-5	14	many	TGTGCCAGCAGCTCCTCTGACACCCAAGAGACCCAGTACTTC	CASSSSDTQETQYF
.	TRBV11-2	TRBJ1-1	15	many	TGTGCCAGCAGCTTAGATACTTCGGGGAACACTGAAGCTTTCTTT	CASSLDTSGNTEAFF
TRBD2	TRBV27	TRBJ2-7	17	many	TGTGCCAGCAGTTTATCGAGGGCTAGCGGGGGCTCCTACGAGCAGTACTTC	CASSLSRASGGSYEQYF
.	TRBV30	TRBJ2-7	14	many	TGTGCCTGGAGTATACAGGGCAGCTGGGCCGAGCAGTACTTC	CAWSIQGSWAEQYF
TRBD1	TRBV29-1	TRBJ1-5	13	.	TGCAGCGTACAGGGGCAAGGCAATCAGCCCCAGCATTTT	CSVQGQGNQPQHF
TRBD2	TRBV27	TRBJ2-7	15	few	TGTGCCAGCAGTTTGGGACTAGCAATTGGTTACGAGCAGTACTTC	CASSLGLAIGYEQYF
.	TRBV29-1	TRBJ1-2	13	many	TGCAGCGTTGGTGAGGGCACTAACTATGGCTACACCTTC	CSVGEGTNYGYTF
.	TRBV3-1	TRBJ1-1	12	many	TGTGCCAGCAGCCAGGGGACCGCTGAAGCTTTCTTT	CASSQGTAEAFF
.	TRBV7-2	TRBJ1-2	13	.	TGTGCCAGCAGCCCCAGGGTTTACTATGGCTACACCTTC	CASSPRVYYGYTF
.	TRBV2	TRBJ2-7	15	many	TGTGCCACCCGACCAATGGGACTCTCCCTCTACGAGCAGTACTTC	CATRPMGLSLYEQYF